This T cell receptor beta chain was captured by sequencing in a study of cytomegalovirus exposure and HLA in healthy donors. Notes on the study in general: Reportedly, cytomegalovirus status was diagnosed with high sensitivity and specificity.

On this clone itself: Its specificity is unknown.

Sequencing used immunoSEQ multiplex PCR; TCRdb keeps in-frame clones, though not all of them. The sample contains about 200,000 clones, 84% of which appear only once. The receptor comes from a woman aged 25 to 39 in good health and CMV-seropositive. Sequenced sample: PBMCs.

The CDR3 sequence: CASSPTGENQPQHF. The CDR3 DNA reads as TGTGCCAGCTCCCCCACCGGGGAGAATCAGCCCCAGCATTTT. V usage is TRBV6-5 and J usage is TRBJ1-5; D is unresolved. Looked up from germline, CDR1 is MNHEY and CDR2 is SVGAGI. The CDR3 length is 14 residues. V shed 8 bases and J shed 4 bases, with 15 bases lying between them.